A single sample is the source of the 30 T cell receptor beta chains below, sequenced in a study of cytomegalovirus exposure and HLA in healthy donors. Some clones are missing from TCRdb's copy, which holds only in-frame ones; the method was immunoSEQ multiplex PCR. The data contain roughly 130,000 clones, around 92% of them singletons. Sequences were obtained from PBMCs. The receptors were gathered from a man aged 25 to 40 in good health and CMV-seronegative.

This clone was counted a single time. This chain links TRBV27 with TRBJ2-3; TRBD1 might be the D (5 bases). V was shortened by 0 bases and J by 2 bases, with 12 bases between the two germline ends. Germline V gene sequence: CDR1 MNHEY, CDR2 SMNVEV (reference sequence). The CDR3 is made up of 16 amino acids. CDR3: CASSLSRPGLTDTQYF. The DNA of the CDR3 is TGTGCCAGCAGTTTATCCCGGCCAGGGCTCACAGATACGCAGTATTTT.

The chain employs TRBV2 and TRBJ1-4; 7 nucleotides line up with TRBD1. The CDR3 sequence is 14 residues long. J was trimmed by 0 bases and V by 7 bases; bases with no gene match: 2. CDR1 and CDR2 from the germline V gene are SNHLY and FYNNEI. The CDR3 DNA reads as TGTGCCAGCAAAACAGGGGCAACTAATGAAAAACTGTTTTTT. Its protein product is CASKTGATNEKLFF.

This chain joins TRBV25-1 and TRBJ1-5; a possible D gene is TRBD1 (5 bases). The ends were cut back, 1 base at V and 1 base at J, with 11 bases in the middle. Germline CDR1 MGHDK, CDR2 SYGVNS. CDR3 size: 16 residues. CDR3 nucleotides: TGTGCCAGCAGTGAATTGGGGGGGGTGAGCAATCAGCCCCAGCATTTT. Residues: CASSELGGVSNQPQHF.

J is TRBJ2-7 and V is TRBV27, with 9 bases fitting TRBD1. This CDR3 region has 15 residues. The germline V gene encodes CDR1 MNHEY and CDR2 SMNVEV (reference sequence). V lost 5 bases and J lost 3; bases outside the gene matches: 8. The chain's CDR3 is CASSPQGDRVYEQYF. In nucleotides, the CDR3 is TGTGCCAGCAGTCCCCAGGGGGACAGGGTCTACGAGCAGTACTTC.

The chain is built from TRBV6-6 and TRBJ1-1; 7 bases map to TRBD1. The CDR3 consists of 13 residues. CDR1 and CDR2 from the germline V gene are MNHNY and SVGAGI (reference sequence). Unmatched junction bases numbered 3, after V lost 7 bases and J lost 1 base. The CDR3 spells CASNQGENTEAFF. The CDR3 bases are TGTGCCAGCAACCAGGGGGAGAACACTGAAGCTTTCTTT.

The sample holds one count of this clone. The V call is TRBV2, the J call TRBJ2-3; TRBD2 matches 9 bases. CDR1 is SNHLY, CDR2 FYNNEI, per germline. Trimming took 4 bases from V and 1 from J; bases not matched to a gene: 3. The CDR3 totals 15 residues. This chain's CDR3 is CASSGVAGGTDTQYF. The DNA for the CDR3 is TGTGCCAGCAGTGGGGTAGCGGGGGGCACAGATACGCAGTATTTT.

The chain employs TRBV4-1 and TRBJ1-2; perhaps TRBD1 as D (5 bases). In germline, CDR1 is MGHRA, CDR2 YSYEKL. The length of the CDR3 is 15 residues. Trimming pared 0 bases from V and 2 bases from J, leaving 10 bases between. CDR3 sequence reads: CASSQEGHPNYGYTF. CDR3 nucleotides: TGCGCCAGCAGCCAAGAAGGACACCCAAACTATGGCTACACCTTC.

This chain uses TRBV29-1 with TRBJ2-1; D uncertain. CDR1 and CDR2 from the germline V gene are SQVTM and ANQGSEA. The CDR3 contains 12 residues. V shed 6 bases and J shed 1 base, with 7 bases lying between them. CDR3 bases: TGCAGCGTCCGCAGTTCCTACAATGAGCAGTTCTTC. Amino acids: CSVRSSYNEQFF.

The chain is built from TRBV27 and TRBJ2-7; the match to TRBD2 covers 7 bases. The junction had 8 bases not matched to a gene; V was cut back by 6 bases and J by 3 bases. The CDR3 is 14 amino acids. Germline V gene data show CDR1 as MNHEY and CDR2 as SMNVEV (reference sequence). CDR3 amino acids: CASSPWGGNYEQYF. In DNA, the CDR3 is TGTGCCAGCAGCCCATGGGGGGGGAACTACGAGCAGTACTTC.

The CDR3, as DNA: TGCAGTGCTAGATCCTGGAGTGAGCAGTTCTTC. This translates into CSARSWSEQFF. The chain links TRBV20-1 to TRBJ2-1; unclear D gene. V lost 2 bases, J lost 9 bases, and 8 bases lay in between. The CDR3 contains 11 residues. Looked up from germline, CDR1 is DFQATT and CDR2 is SNEGSKA (reference sequence).

This clone was recorded once. The chain links TRBV7-9 to TRBJ2-2; 8 bases map to TRBD2. This CDR3 has 13 residues. Trimming took 7 bases from V and 5 from J; bases not matched to a gene: 3. Germline assignment: CDR1 SEHNR and CDR2 FQNEAQ (reference sequence). CDR3: CASTPGGTGELFF. CDR3 bases: TGTGCCAGCACCCCGGGGGGGACCGGGGAGCTGTTTTTT.

V usage is TRBV19 and J usage is TRBJ2-1; 11 nucleotides line up with TRBD2. The CDR3 has 15 amino acids. V lost 7 bases, J lost 5 bases, and 7 bases stayed unmatched. Germline CDR1 reads LNHDA; CDR2 reads SQIVND (reference sequence). The CDR3 protein is CASTVGLAANNEQFF. The DNA for the CDR3 is TGTGCCAGTACCGTGGGACTAGCGGCAAACAATGAGCAGTTCTTC.

There are a few counts of this clone. The rearrangement links TRBV7-2 to TRBJ1-1; D is perhaps TRBD1 (5 bases). The CDR3 is made up of 14 amino acids. Trimming left V 0 bases short and J 4 bases short, with 9 bases between. Germline V lookup: CDR1 SGHTA, CDR2 FQGNSA. The CDR3 sequence is CASSLARRATEAFF. The CDR3 bases are TGTGCCAGCAGCTTAGCGCGCAGGGCCACTGAAGCTTTCTTT.

This clone has a single count. The chain uses TRBV6-5 and TRBJ2-7; 8 bases agree with TRBD2. In germline, CDR1 is MNHEY, CDR2 SVGAGI. The CDR3 runs 14 residues. After removal of 6 bases from V and 2 bases from J, the junction contained 6 bases not matched to a gene. The CDR3 loop is CASSPWTSTYEQYF. The DNA for the CDR3 is TGTGCCAGCAGCCCCTGGACTAGCACCTACGAGCAGTACTTC.

V gene TRBV2 combines with J gene TRBJ1-2; D is possibly TRBD1 (5 bases). CDR3 size: 15 residues. Between the trimmed V and J ends, which lost 3 bases and 1 base, there was a span of 12 bases. The germline CDR1 and CDR2 sequences are SNHLY and FYNNEI. The CDR3: CASSEWGVLNYGYTF. The CDR3 region has the DNA TGTGCCAGCAGTGAGTGGGGGGTGCTTAACTATGGCTACACCTTC.

This clone is a singleton in its sample. This chain connects TRBV21-1 to TRBJ2-1; the D call in the table, TRBD2, was not verified against the DNA. TRBV21-1 corresponds to a pseudogene. The CDR3 contains 14 residues. This CDR3 reads CASSRPGTNNEQFF. The CDR3 coding sequence is TGTGCCAGCAGCAGGCCCGGGACTAACAATGAGCAGTTCTTC.

This sequence joins TRBV15 and TRBJ2-3; a possible D gene is TRBD2 (6 bases). Trimming removed 4 bases from V and 1 base from J, with 9 bases in between. In germline, CDR1 is LNHNV, CDR2 YYDKDF (reference sequence). This CDR3 has 14 amino acids. In DNA, the CDR3 is TGTGCCACCAGCATAGGAGGGGGCACAGATACGCAGTATTTT. It translates to CATSIGGGTDTQYF. Looking up the rest from reference TRBV15 and TRBJ2-3 gives the full variable domain: DAMVIQNPRYQVTQFGKPVTLSCSQTLNHNVMYWYQQKSSQAPKLLFHYYDKDFNNEADTPDNFQSRRPNTSFCFLDIRSPGLGDTAMYLCATSIGGGTDTQYFGPGTRLTVL.

This clone has only a few counts. The J gene is TRBJ1-2, the V gene TRBV7-2; possible D gene TRBD1, 6 bases. The length of the CDR3 is 14 residues. Germline-derived CDR1 and CDR2 are SGHTA and FQGNSA. V lost 3 bases and J lost 4, with 12 bases in between. The DNA of the CDR3 is TGTGCCAGCAGCTTTCCAGGGGTCCTCTATGGCTACACCTTC. Residues: CASSFPGVLYGYTF.

The chain carries TRBV19 and TRBJ1-2, with TRBD1 matching over 8 bases. This CDR3 has 16 residues. V lost 6 bases to trimming and J lost 4 bases; unmatched junction nucleotides: 13. CDR1 LNHDA and CDR2 SQIVND come from the germline V gene (reference sequence). The CDR3 here is CASSSKTRDRIYGYTF. The DNA for the CDR3 is TGTGCCAGTAGCTCTAAGACCCGGGACAGGATCTATGGCTACACCTTC.

V gene TRBV19 combines with J gene TRBJ1-2, with 10 bases that match TRBD1. The CDR3 sequence is 19 residues long. Germline loops: CDR1 LNHDA, CDR2 SQIVND (reference sequence). Losses at the gene ends were 5 bases for V and 2 bases for J; bases not matched to a gene: 17. The CDR3 sequence is CASSPRDRGAAALNYGYTF. In DNA form, the CDR3 reads TGTGCCAGTAGTCCAAGGGACAGGGGTGCCGCGGCCCTAAACTATGGCTACACCTTC.

This chain connects TRBV4-3 to TRBJ2-6, with 10 bases identical to TRBD1. In germline, CDR1 is LGHNA, CDR2 YSLEER. The CDR3 has 18 amino acids. Trimming at V came to 4 bases and at J to 2 bases, leaving 8 bases not matched to a gene. The CDR3 DNA reads as TGCGCCAGCAGCCCATCTGGAGACAGGGGGCCTGGGGCCAACGTCCTGACTTTC. It translates to CASSPSGDRGPGANVLTF.

This rearrangement joins TRBV11-2 to TRBJ2-5, with 9 nucleotides matching TRBD1. Germline trimming cut 6 bases from V and 4 bases from J; bases unmatched to any gene: 6. Germline CDR1 SGHAT, CDR2 FQNNGV. The CDR3 is made up of 14 amino acids. Here the CDR3 DNA reads TGTGCCAGCAGTCACAACAGGGGGCGAGAGACCCAGTACTTC. Protein sequence: CASSHNRGRETQYF.

The genes are TRBV5-4 and TRBJ2-6; no definite D call. Trimming took 4 bases from V and 0 from J, leaving 8 bases between them. This CDR3 contains 15 residues. Germline CDR1 reads SGHNT; CDR2 reads YYREEE (reference sequence). CDR3: CASSGVSSGANVLTF. The CDR3 DNA sequence: TGTGCCAGCAGCGGTGTGAGCTCTGGGGCCAACGTCCTGACTTTC.

V usage is TRBV5-4 and J usage is TRBJ1-6, with TRBD1 matching over 9 bases. V trimming: 3 bases; J trimming: 10 bases; junction bases outside the gene matches: 5. Germline-derived CDR1 and CDR2 are SGHNT and YYREEE (reference sequence). CDR3 length equals 14 residues. CDR3 DNA sequence: TGTGCCAGCAGCTGGGACAGGGAGGGCTCACCCCTCCACTTT. As protein: CASSWDREGSPLHF.

The gene calls are TRBV5-1 and TRBJ1-2; D is uncertain. This CDR3 region has 15 residues. Germline V gene lookup returns CDR1 SGHRS and CDR2 YFSETQ. V was shortened by 0 bases and J by 1 base, with 10 bases between the two germline ends. The CDR3 loop is CASSLGPQLNYGYTF. In nucleotides, the CDR3 is TGCGCCAGCAGCTTGGGGCCACAGCTTAACTATGGCTACACCTTC.

The chain uses TRBV7-2 and TRBJ2-1; 7 nucleotides agree with TRBD1. The CDR3 is made up of 15 amino acids. Germline V CDR1 and CDR2: SGHTA, FQGNSA. J was trimmed by 0 bases and V by 5 bases; bases with no gene match: 4. The CDR3 DNA reads as TGTGCCAGCAGCAATACAGGGGACTCCTACAATGAGCAGTTCTTC. Protein sequence: CASSNTGDSYNEQFF.

In this sample, this clone turned up once. The chain joins TRBV7-9 to TRBJ1-6, with 8 bases lining up with TRBD1. V gave up 4 bases and J gave up 7 bases; unmatched junction bases: 9. CDR3 length: 16 amino acids. Germline CDR1 SEHNR, CDR2 FQNEAQ (reference sequence). CDR3 sequence: CASSSQGEVTNSPLHF. In nucleotides, the CDR3 is TGTGCCAGCAGCTCACAGGGGGAGGTAACAAATTCACCCCTCCACTTT.

This clone has a single count. The chain has TRBV4-1 and TRBJ1-1; D call uncertain. Germline V gene data show CDR1 as MGHRA and CDR2 as YSYEKL. CDR3 size: 14 residues. V dropped 1 base and J dropped 5 bases, with 11 bases sitting between them. CDR3 residues: CASSQGQRDTEAFF. In DNA form, the CDR3 reads TGCGCCAGCAGCCAAGGGCAGCGGGATACTGAAGCTTTCTTT.

This clone was seen once. The chain is built from TRBV7-9 and TRBJ2-7, with 7 bases matching TRBD2. Trimming cost V 1 base and J 4 bases; bases outside gene matches: 4. The CDR3 is made up of 14 amino acids. The germline CDR1 and CDR2 sequences are SEHNR and FQNEAQ (reference sequence). The CDR3 region is CASSLVGGIYEQYF. CDR3 nucleotides: TGTGCCAGCAGCTTAGTGGGGGGGATATACGAGCAGTACTTC.

This clone was detected only once. The chain couples TRBV29-1 to TRBJ2-1; maybe TRBD2 (5 bases). With 1 base removed from V and 4 bases from J, the gap between germline ends came to 14 bases. The CDR3 sequence is 15 residues long. Germline V gives CDR1 SQVTM, CDR2 ANQGSEA. CDR3 sequence: CSVEGQEGAYNEQFF. CDR3 DNA: TGCAGCGTTGAAGGTCAAGAGGGAGCTTACAATGAGCAGTTCTTC.